Only one count was recorded for the clone carrying this T cell receptor beta chain. Its antigen is not identified. From germline, CDR1 is SGHRS and CDR2 YFSETQ. The CDR3 extends over 15 amino acids. With 1 base clipped from V and 7 bases from J, the junction kept 6 bases outside the gene matches. The data derive from a study of a mutant IDH1 vaccine in newly diagnosed glioma. The time point was: week 47, end of study. The content of each vaccine dose was 300 ug of mutant IDH1 20-mer peptide, and topical imiquimod accompanied it. Method: immunoSEQ multiplex PCR; TCRdb's copy keeps in-frame clones and lacks some. The sample has about 90,000 clones, roughly 89% seen once.

The chain links TRBV5-1 to TRBJ1-2; TRBD1 matches 11 bases. The sequencing used PBMCs, collected from a glioma patient whose treatment included an IDH1 peptide vaccine. The TCR sequence derives from a woman aged 45 to 65 with glioma. CDR3 bases: TGCGCCAGCAGCTTGAGTGGACAGGGGGCTAGTGGCTACACCTTC. This encodes CASSLSGQGASGYTF.